The entry below gives a single T cell receptor (beta chain) sequence along with its context. This sample stems from a study of blood T cell repertoires in COVID-19. Here immunoSEQ multiplex PCR was the method, and the copy in TCRdb shows in-frame clones only, minus some. The sample lists about 140,000 clones, around 83% occurring once. The germline V gene has CDR1 SGHRS and CDR2 YFSETQ. The CDR3 length is 15 residues. V was pared by 0 bases and J by 0 bases, with 10 bases between. The rearrangement links TRBV5-1 to TRBJ2-7; D is perhaps TRBD1 (6 bases). This receptor was obtained from a man aged 25 to 45 with COVID-19, enrolled during active disease. The sequencing sample was made of peripheral blood. CDR3 loop: CASSLGQASSYEQYF. CDR3 sequence (DNA): TGCGCCAGCAGCTTGGGACAGGCGAGCTCCTACGAGCAGTACTTC.